A single sample is the source of the 6 T cell receptor beta chains below, sequenced in a study of T cells in women clearing cervical HPV infection. TCRdb's copy holds only in-frame clones and misses some; the assay was immunoSEQ multiplex PCR. This repertoire includes 49,000 or so clones. The sample consisted of blood buffy coat. All receptors derive from a woman aged 18 to 75 with a cervical HPV16 infection that either progressed to CIN3+ or cleared (not recorded which).

In the case of this clone: Sequencing ends 3 residues short of the CDR3 end; the germline J gene provides the rest. V usage is TRBV7-9 and J usage is TRBJ1-5, with D possibly TRBD1 on 5 matching bases. Deletions cut 3 bases from V and 4 bases from J, with 10 bases between. The CDR3 runs to 14 residues. Germline values: CDR1 SEHNR, CDR2 FQNEAQ (reference sequence). CDR3 sequence reads: CASSFSTGNQPQHF. The CDR3 DNA, read in part, is TGTGCCAGCAGCTTCAGCACAGGTAATCAGCCC.

In the case of this clone: The read ends 3 residues early relative to the CDR3; the germline J gene fills the gap. V and J are TRBV19 and TRBJ2-7; TRBD2 aligns across 13 bases. V gave up 4 bases and J gave up 2 bases; unmatched junction bases: 2. This CDR3 is built from 15 residues. The germline CDR1 and CDR2 sequences are LNHDA and SQIVND (reference sequence). The sequenced part of the CDR3 DNA is TGTGCCAGTAGTACCGGACTAGCGGGGGCCTACGAG. Translating it yields CASSTGLAGAYE. In full, the CDR3 is CASSTGLAGAYEQYF. The whole variable domain, remainder taken from reference TRBV19 and TRBJ2-7, is DGGITQSPKYLFRKEGQNVTLSCEQNLNHDAMYWYRQDPGQGLRLIYYSQIVNDFQKGDIAEGYSVSREKKESFPLTVTSAQKNPTAFYLCASSTGLAGAYEQYFGPGTRLTVT.

Regarding this clone: The CDR3 goes on 3 residues after the read ends, and that part is filled in from the germline J gene. V and J are TRBV7-3 and TRBJ2-2, with 9 bases aligning to TRBD1. CDR1 SGHTA and CDR2 FQGTGA come from the germline V gene. The CDR3 has 15 amino acids. The CDR3 DNA, read in part, is TGTGCCAGCAGCTTCGGGGACAGGGATAATTCACCG. This sequence encodes CASSFGDRDNSP. From start to end, the CDR3 is CASSFGDRDNSPLFF. Full variable domain (missing parts from reference TRBV7-3 and TRBJ2-2): GAGVSQTPSNKVTEKGKYVELRCDPISGHTALYWYRQSLGQGPEFLIYFQGTGAADDSGLPNDRFFAVRPEGSVSTLKIQRTERGDSAVYLCASSFGDRDNSPLFFGEGSRLTVL.

The DNA read from the CDR3 is TGTGCCAGCAGCTTGCAACTAGCGGGAGGGGATGAG. Protein product: CASSLQLAGGDE. The whole CDR3 sequence reads CASSLQLAGGDEQFF. The genes are TRBV5-4 and TRBJ2-1; 13 positions agree with TRBD2. From the germline J gene comes the end of the CDR3, since the read stops 3 residues before it. This CDR3 comprises 15 residues. Trimming at V came to 1 base and at J to 8 bases, leaving 3 bases not matched to a gene. Germline CDR1 and CDR2: SGHNT and YYREEE (reference sequence).

About this clone itself: The sequence runs out 3 residues before the end of the CDR3; the remainder is reconstructed from the germline J gene. V gene TRBV2 combines with J gene TRBJ2-7; D is unresolved. CDR3 length equals 12 residues. Trimming stripped 4 bases from V and 6 bases from J, with 10 bases between. Germline V CDR1 and CDR2: SNHLY, FYNNEI. CDR3 sequence reads: CASSGLGGEQYF. Partial CDR3 DNA: TGTGCCAGCAGTGGACTGGGTGGCGAG.

CDR3 sequence reads: CASSQGGGVAEQFF. Partial CDR3 DNA: TGTGCCAGCAGCCAAGGAGGCGGGGTGGCTGAG. V gene TRBV14 combines with J gene TRBJ2-1, with D possibly matching TRBD2 (6 bases). The read ends 3 residues early relative to the CDR3; the germline J gene fills the gap. The CDR3 runs to 14 residues. The V and J ends lost 1 base and 9 bases respectively, with 13 bases between them. Per the germline V gene, CDR1 is SGHDN and CDR2 is FVKESK. The complete variable domain, with remaining parts taken from reference TRBV14 and TRBJ2-1, reads EAGVTQFPSHSVIEKGQTVTLRCDPISGHDNLYWYRRVMGKEIKFLLHFVKESKQDESGMPNNRFLAERTGGTYSTLKVQPAELEDSGVYFCASSQGGGVAEQFFGPGTRLTVL.